This T cell receptor beta chain is from a study of cytomegalovirus exposure and HLA in healthy donors. TCRdb keeps only in-frame clones here, not all; method: immunoSEQ multiplex PCR. The table lists tens of thousands of clones, approximately 95% of them singletons. About this clone: Antigen: not known.

General study findings and limits: The finding came from a later analysis; first-cohort TCR clusters tended to co-occur in the 95 to 150 validation repertoires. A few CMV-associated chains proved CMV antigen-specific in vitro.

The germline V gene has CDR1 SGHTA and CDR2 FQGNSA. This CDR3 spans 15 amino acids. V lost 5 bases and J lost 4; bases outside the gene matches: 7. Sample: PBMCs. The chain is built from TRBV7-2 and TRBJ1-2; TRBD1 agrees at 10 bases. The source of this sequence is a man between 18 and 35 years old in good health and CMV-seronegative. Here the CDR3 reads CASSPGTGVTYGYTF. As DNA, the CDR3 is TGTGCCAGCAGCCCCGGGACAGGGGTTACCTATGGCTACACCTTC.